This T cell receptor (beta chain) was identified in a study of blood T cell repertoires in COVID-19. Turning to the study itself: T cells, B-cell-depleted T cells, or PBMCs supplied cDNA or gDNA.

CDR1 and CDR2 from the germline V gene are MNHEY and SVGEGT. With V trimmed by 3 bases and J by 4 bases, 9 bases remained unmatched. This CDR3 has 16 residues. Produced via immunoSEQ multiplex PCR; TCRdb's table is partial and in-frame only. The repertoire has over 110,000 clones, about four fifths of them found once; the top ten carry roughly 8%. The TCR sequence derives from a human donor in a cohort sampled during active COVID-19. The chain links TRBV6-2 or TRBV6-3 to TRBJ2-1; 7 bases align to TRBD2. The sample taken for sequencing was peripheral blood. The CDR3 DNA sequence: TGTGCCAGCAGTTATCTGGGGGAGGGCCGTTACAATGAGCAGTTCTTC. Translating gives CASSYLGEGRYNEQFF.